A selection of T cell receptor beta chains follows, all from one sample in a study of T cells in Graves' hyperthyroidism and ophthalmopathy. TCRdb redid the calling of the multiplex PCR reads with MiXCR, one entry per CDR3 protein. The sample carries under 350,000 distinct CDR3 sequences, more than 15% recorded once. The specimen sequenced was blood. The receptor source for this set is an older woman with Graves' ophthalmopathy. Each CDR3 is given with its conserved first and last residue. Fields, in order: J gene, clone size, D gene, V gene, CDR3 protein, CDR3 DNA. A D gene is named only where the DNA matches it firmly. Where a row states a size, it is once, few, many or the class of an expanded clone; other rows omit it.

>TRBJ2-1|many|NA|TRBV19
CATRLGNNEQFF
TGTGCCACCAGGCTAGGAAACAATGAGCAGTTCTTC
>TRBJ2-1|NA|TRBD1|TRBV24-1
CATSEHRGPVPHEQFF
TGTGCCACCAGTGAGCACAGGGGGCCTGTGCCCCATGAGCAGTTCTTC
>TRBJ2-2|many|TRBD2|TRBV7-2
CASSRGGSNTGELFF
TGTGCCAGCAGCCGCGGGGGTTCGAACACCGGGGAGCTGTTTTTT
>TRBJ2-7|many|TRBD1|TRBV5-1
CASSLDGTGTYEQYF
TGCGCCAGCAGCTTGGACGGGACAGGGACCTACGAGCAGTACTTC
>TRBJ2-2|many|NA|TRBV20-1
CSARNRNFGSAAGELFF
TGCAGTGCTAGGAACAGGAATTTCGGCTCTGCGGCCGGGGAGCTGTTTTTT
>TRBJ2-5|many|TRBD2|TRBV20-1
CSARLAAIQETQYF
TGCAGTGCTAGACTAGCGGCAATCCAAGAGACCCAGTACTTC
>TRBJ1-5|many|NA|TRBV20-1
CSARDGGNQPQHF
TGCAGTGCTAGAGATGGGGGGAATCAGCCCCAGCATTTT
>TRBJ2-3|many|TRBD2|TRBV7-3
CASSSGLAGGSDTQYF
TGTGCCAGCAGCTCAGGATTAGCGGGAGGGTCGGATACGCAGTATTTT
>TRBJ1-5|many|TRBD1|TRBV7-9
CASSPILGQGAGQPQHF
TGTGCCAGCAGCCCAATCCTCGGACAGGGGGCAGGACAGCCCCAGCATTTT
>TRBJ1-5|many|TRBD1|TRBV4-3
CASSRDGQGDQPQHF
TGCGCCAGCAGCCGTGACGGACAGGGGGATCAGCCCCAGCATTTT
>TRBJ1-5|many|NA|TRBV10-3
CAISESAGDSNQPQHF
TGTGCCATCAGTGAGTCTGCAGGGGATAGCAATCAGCCCCAGCATTTT
>TRBJ1-5|many|NA|TRBV20-1
CSVQRKGFIGQPQHF
TGCAGTGTTCAACGAAAGGGATTCATCGGTCAGCCCCAGCATTTT
>TRBJ2-1|few|TRBD1|TRBV19
CASSLTGTGSYNEQFF
TGTGCCAGTAGTTTAACCGGGACAGGGTCCTACAATGAGCAGTTCTTC
>TRBJ1-6|many|NA|TRBV20-1
CSARDRRGGGNSPLHF
TGCAGTGCTAGAGATAGGCGGGGAGGCGGTAATTCACCCCTCCACTTT
>TRBJ1-3|few|NA|TRBV10-3
CAISMARGSGNTIYF
TGTGCCATCAGCATGGCGAGGGGCTCTGGAAACACCATATATTTT
>TRBJ2-5|NA|TRBD1|TRBV7-2
CASSDPRQGLGETQYF
TGTGCCAGTAGTGACCCCCGACAGGGTCTGGGAGAGACCCAGTACTTC
>TRBJ2-2|NA|NA|TRBV6-1
CASSLTPYFPDTGELFF
TGTGCCAGCAGTTTAACACCGTACTTTCCCGACACCGGGGAGCTGTTTTTT
>TRBJ2-5|NA|NA|TRBV6-5
CASSYWGSEETQYF
TGTGCCAGCAGTTACTGGGGCAGCGAAGAGACCCAGTACTTC
>TRBJ1-2|NA|NA|TRBV4-2
CASSQVGQSLLGGYTF
TGTGCCAGCAGCCAAGTCGGACAGTCATTACTAGGTGGCTACACCTTC
>TRBJ1-3|few|TRBD1|TRBV3-1
CASSPGQALWNTIYF
TGTGCCAGCAGCCCGGGACAGGCTCTTTGGAACACCATATATTTT
>TRBJ1-2|many|NA|TRBV10-3
CAISESYAVGYTF
TGTGCCATCAGTGAGTCGTACGCGGTCGGCTACACCTTC
>TRBJ2-7|NA|NA|TRBV9
CASSPTQGYSYEQYF
TGCGCCAGCAGCCCGACGCAGGGTTACTCCTACGAGCAGTACTTC
>TRBJ1-2|few|NA|TRBV5-1
CASSGAGTNYGYTF
TGCGCCAGCAGTGGGGCAGGGACTAACTATGGCTACACCTTC
>TRBJ2-3|few|TRBD2|TRBV6-2/TRBV6-3
CASSPRGVGTDTQYF
TGTGCCAGCAGTCCCCGGGGGGTGGGGACAGATACGCAGTATTTT
>TRBJ2-7|NA|NA|TRBV25-1
CASSIPGKNEQYF
TGTGCCAGCAGTATCCCAGGGAAAAACGAGCAGTACTTC
>TRBJ2-7|NA|NA|TRBV11-3
CASSVTRTYEQYF
TGTGCCAGCAGCGTGACAAGGACCTACGAGCAGTACTTC
>TRBJ1-5|many|TRBD1|TRBV18
CASSTGTGINQPQHF
TGTGCCAGCTCAACCGGGACAGGTATTAATCAGCCCCAGCATTTT
>TRBJ1-4|NA|NA|TRBV20-1
CSARDPNGADGEKLFF
TGCAGTGCTAGAGACCCAAACGGGGCAGATGGGGAAAAACTGTTTTTT
>TRBJ1-5|many|NA|TRBV27
CASSLGHLSNQPQHF
TGTGCCAGCAGTTTAGGCCATCTTAGCAATCAGCCCCAGCATTTT
>TRBJ2-3|many|NA|TRBV9
CASSDRYEDTQYF
TGTGCCAGCAGCGACCGATACGAAGATACGCAGTATTTT
>TRBJ2-5|NA|TRBD1|TRBV9
CASSTLQGVEETQYF
TGTGCCAGCAGCACCCTACAGGGGGTCGAGGAGACCCAGTACTTC
>TRBJ1-1|many|TRBD1|TRBV11-2
CASSLALPGQGALRNTEAFF
TGTGCCAGCAGCTTAGCCCTCCCTGGACAGGGAGCATTGCGGAACACTGAAGCTTTCTTT
>TRBJ2-5|many|TRBD1|TRBV24-1
CATSDSGTGLQETQYF
TGTGCCACCAGTGATTCGGGGACAGGCCTCCAAGAGACCCAGTACTTC
>TRBJ2-1|many|TRBD2|TRBV28
CASSPLAGDVSYNEQFF
TGTGCCAGCAGTCCGCTAGCGGGAGATGTGTCCTACAATGAGCAGTTCTTC
>TRBJ1-5|many|NA|TRBV27
CATGRGQPQHF
TGTGCCACCGGGCGCGGGCAGCCCCAGCATTTT
>TRBJ2-7|many|TRBD1|TRBV5-1
CASSLMGQGNEQYF
TGCGCCAGCAGCTTGATGGGACAGGGGAACGAGCAGTACTTC
>TRBJ2-3|NA|NA|TRBV7-3
CASSPVSEDTQYF
TGTGCCAGTAGCCCCGTTTCGGAAGATACGCAGTATTTT
>TRBJ1-1|NA|NA|TRBV7-2
CASSSPRTVITEAFF
TGTGCCAGCAGCTCTCCCCGGACAGTCATTACTGAAGCTTTCTTT
>TRBJ2-7|many|NA|TRBV4-1
CASSLDLYEQYF
TGCGCCAGCAGCCTAGACCTTTACGAGCAGTACTTC
>TRBJ2-1|many|TRBD2|TRBV28
CASSPRLAGAYNEQFF
TGTGCCAGCAGCCCCCGGCTAGCGGGAGCTTACAATGAGCAGTTCTTC
>TRBJ2-4|many|TRBD2|TRBV28
CASSPAGPGQNIQYF
TGTGCCAGCAGTCCAGCGGGACCTGGACAAAACATTCAGTACTTC
>TRBJ1-2|NA|NA|TRBV5-4
CASSLSQLRRVVHINYGYTF
TGTGCCAGCAGCTTGTCACAACTCCGCCGGGTCGTCCATATTAACTATGGCTACACCTTC
>TRBJ2-7|NA|NA|TRBV20-1
CSVIRETFGEQYF
TGCAGTGTTATTAGGGAAACCTTCGGCGAGCAGTACTTC
>TRBJ2-1|NA|NA|TRBV6-1
CASRDNRAYNEQFF
TGTGCCAGCAGGGACAACCGAGCCTACAATGAGCAGTTCTTC
>TRBJ1-6|many|TRBD1|TRBV2
CASKDRGSPLHF
TGTGCCAGCAAGGACAGGGGTTCACCCCTCCACTTT
>TRBJ1-4|many|TRBD1|TRBV2
CATQGAGEKLFF
TGTGCCACCCAGGGGGCGGGTGAAAAACTGTTTTTT
>TRBJ1-5|many|NA|TRBV20-1
CSADSGNQPQHF
TGCAGTGCTGACAGCGGGAATCAGCCCCAGCATTTT
>TRBJ2-5|NA|TRBD1|TRBV6-1
CASSSPGQGAGETQYF
TGTGCCAGCAGCTCCCCGGGACAGGGGGCCGGAGAGACCCAGTACTTC
>TRBJ2-5|many|NA|TRBV7-2
CASSLRPGTQETQYF
TGTGCCAGCAGCTTAAGGCCGGGGACCCAAGAGACCCAGTACTTC
>TRBJ2-2|many|TRBD1|TRBV12-3/TRBV12-4
CASSLTGATINTGELFF
TGTGCCAGCAGTTTGACAGGGGCAACTATAAACACCGGGGAGCTGTTTTTT
>TRBJ2-4|many|TRBD1|TRBV6-2/TRBV6-3
CASQDRVLDIQYF
TGTGCCAGCCAGGACAGGGTTTTGGACATTCAGTACTTC
>TRBJ1-1|many|TRBD1|TRBV27
CASSWTGWQTEAFF
TGTGCCAGCAGTTGGACAGGGTGGCAAACTGAAGCTTTCTTT
>TRBJ2-3|NA|TRBD2|TRBV30
CAWSVRGGGVLDTQYF
TGTGCCTGGAGTGTACGTGGGGGGGGGGTCCTGGATACGCAGTATTTT
>TRBJ1-2|NA|TRBD1|TRBV7-2
CASSRHRGENYGYTF
TGCGCCAGCAGCCGGCACAGGGGCGAAAACTATGGCTACACCTTC
>TRBJ1-1|many|NA|TRBV7-2
CASSLARVDTEAFF
TGTGCCAGCAGCTTAGCCCGCGTAGACACTGAAGCTTTCTTT